This T cell receptor (beta chain) is from a study of blood T cell repertoires in COVID-19. Study-level background: Samples came from the United States, Italy and Spain, spanning acute and convalescent COVID-19. T cells, B-cell-depleted T cells, or PBMCs supplied cDNA or gDNA.

CDR3 length: 13 amino acids. Germline V CDR1 and CDR2: SGHDN, FVKESK. The V end lost 8 bases, the J end lost 2 bases, and 9 bases lay between the germline ends. Study processing details: Reference gene primer amplification gave estimated nucleated cell counts. This table comes from immunoSEQ multiplex PCR, and its TCRdb copy is limited to in-frame clones, with some not included. The V and J calls and clone size were taken over from that table, and D and trimming were inferred from the DNA. Among around 120,000 clones listed, approximately 87% were seen once. The clonotype comes from a man aged 25 to 45 with acute or convalescent COVID-19. This chain links TRBV14 with TRBJ2-2, with D hard to call. Sequenced material: peripheral blood. The CDR3 sequence is CASQTLNTGELFF. The CDR3 coding sequence is TGTGCCAGCCAGACTCTAAACACCGGGGAGCTGTTTTTT.